This TCR beta chain was profiled in a study of cytomegalovirus exposure and HLA in healthy donors. The study, taken as a whole, reports: HLA allele associations emerged for roughly 17,000 TCR beta sequences in a later analysis, at 0.05 false discovery rate. The study labeled 164 TCR beta chains cytomegalovirus-associated.

Of note for this clone: Its antigen is unknown.

Both 60 Vbeta primers and 13 Jbeta primers went into the PCR. Clones were read by immunoSEQ multiplex PCR, and TCRdb kept only the in-frame ones, dropping some. The data hold 110,000 to 150,000 clones, with about 75% observed a single time. Germline-derived CDR1 and CDR2 are MNHNY and SVGAGI (reference sequence). Trimming cost V 0 bases and J 5 bases; bases outside gene matches: 4. CDR3 length equals 14 residues. This sequence was found in a man in his sixties in good health and CMV-seronegative. The sample taken for sequencing was PBMCs. V gene TRBV6-6 combines with J gene TRBJ2-7, with TRBD1 matching 7 bases. The CDR3 bases are TGTGCCAGCAGTTACTCAAGACAGGGTGACGAGCAGTACTTC. Its translation is CASSYSRQGDEQYF.